A selection of T cell receptor beta chains follows, all from one sample in a study of blood T cell repertoires in COVID-19. The method was immunoSEQ multiplex PCR; TCRdb's version includes in-frame clones alone and lacks a portion of them. The repertoire holds around 15,000 clones, with about nine tenths as singletons. The sequenced sample was peripheral blood. The receptors stem from a human donor in a cohort sampled during active COVID-19. Each CDR3 is given with its conserved first and last residue. A D gene is named only where the DNA matches it firmly. Part of the rows lack a size; the others show once, few, many or a class for expanded clones.

d_call,v_call,clone_size,j_call,cdr3_aa,cdr3_nt
TRBD2,TRBV27,-,TRBJ2-5,CASSLYPGSGGDQETQYF,TGTGCCAGCAGTTTATACCCCGGTAGCGGGGGGGATCAAGAGACCCAGTACTTC
-,TRBV6-5,-,TRBJ2-7,CASSTRQVGEQYF,TGTGCCAGCAGTACCCGACAGGTTGGGGAGCAGTACTTC
TRBD1,TRBV10-3,-,TRBJ1-6,CAIRPGGTMNNSPLHF,TGTGCCATCAGGCCAGGGGGAACAATGAATAATTCACCCCTCCACTTT
TRBD1,TRBV6-1,-,TRBJ1-2,CASSVAGTVKPGRYGYTF,TGTGCCAGCAGTGTTGCCGGGACAGTGAAACCCGGACGCTATGGCTACACCTTC
TRBD2,TRBV28,once,TRBJ2-7,CASSTSGGSYEQYF,TGTGCCAGCAGTACTAGCGGGGGTTCCTACGAGCAGTACTTC
-,TRBV5-4,-,TRBJ2-7,CASSPKHGVYEQYF,TGTGCCAGCAGCCCTAAACACGGGGTCTACGAGCAGTACTTC
-,TRBV28,-,TRBJ1-1,CASSPAGASAEAFF,TGTGCCAGCAGTCCGGCGGGGGCTTCGGCTGAAGCTTTCTTT
-,TRBV2,-,TRBJ2-1,CASSEAPPGSSYNEQFF,TGTGCCAGCAGTGAAGCCCCCCCCGGGAGCTCCTACAATGAGCAGTTCTTC
-,TRBV6-4,-,TRBJ2-1,CASSDRDNNEQFF,TGTGCCAGCAGTGACCGGGACAACAATGAGCAGTTCTTC
-,TRBV20-1,-,TRBJ2-5,CSASSLAVAETQYF,TGCAGTGCTAGTTCCCTAGCTGTCGCAGAGACCCAGTACTTC
-,TRBV30,-,TRBJ1-1,CASSAGGPEAFF,TGTGCCTCCTCTGCGGGGGGACCTGAAGCTTTCTTT
TRBD1,TRBV7-9,-,TRBJ1-2,CASSLSGGGAGYTF,TGTGCCAGCAGCTTATCGGGAGGGGGCGCGGGCTACACCTTC
-,TRBV18,-,TRBJ2-7,CASSPFPGNYEQYF,TGTGCCAGCTCACCATTTCCAGGGAACTACGAGCAGTACTTC
TRBD1,TRBV11-2,-,TRBJ1-1,CASSFHRGLGNTEAFF,TGTGCCAGCAGCTTCCACAGGGGGCTAGGGAACACTGAAGCTTTCTTT
TRBD2,TRBV4-1,-,TRBJ2-3,CASSQGELAGYTQYF,TGCGCCAGCAGCCAAGGGGAACTAGCGGGTTATACGCAGTATTTT
TRBD1,TRBV19,-,TRBJ2-3,CASRGQGGTDTQYF,TGTGCCAGTAGGGGACAGGGAGGCACAGATACGCAGTATTTT
TRBD1,TRBV5-5,-,TRBJ1-2,CASSLGQGYYGYTF,TGTGCCAGCAGCTTGGGACAGGGGTACTATGGCTACACCTTC
TRBD2,TRBV5-1,-,TRBJ2-3,CASSSRTSEMADTQYF,TGCGCCAGCAGCTCAAGGACTAGCGAAATGGCAGATACGCAGTATTTT
-,TRBV19,-,TRBJ1-1,CASSGRVTEAFF,TGTGCCAGTAGTGGTCGGGTTACTGAAGCTTTCTTT
-,TRBV7-9,-,TRBJ1-4,CASSSTLRQEEKLFF,TGTGCCAGCAGCTCCACCCTGAGACAGGAGGAAAAACTGTTTTTT
-,TRBV6-5,-,TRBJ2-3,CASSYSPLVSDTQYF,TGTGCCAGCAGTTACTCCCCCCTAGTCTCAGATACGCAGTATTTT